This paragraph covers one TCR beta chain sequence. The sample is drawn from a study of cytomegalovirus exposure and HLA in healthy donors. Trimming stripped 7 bases from V and 1 base from J, with 10 bases between. CDR1 is SNHLY, CDR2 FYNNEI, per germline. The CDR3 contains 13 residues. Primers for the PCR totalled 60 Vbeta and 13 Jbeta. TCRdb's copy holds only in-frame clones and misses some; the assay was immunoSEQ multiplex PCR. The sample has roughly 120,000 clones, roughly three quarters seen once; the top ten hold approximately 2%. The sequencing sample was made of PBMCs. V and J are TRBV2 and TRBJ2-5, with D maybe TRBD2 (6 bases). The clonotype was recovered from a man aged 18 to 29 in good health and CMV-seronegative. CDR3: CASMGGSQETQYF. The CDR3 nucleotides are TGTGCCAGCATGGGGGGTTCCCAAGAGACCCAGTACTTC.